One and the same sample provided the 32 T cell receptor beta chains below, sequenced in a study of blood T cell repertoires in COVID-19. Generated by immunoSEQ multiplex PCR, the TCRdb table keeps only in-frame clones and is missing some. The sample has about 74,000 clones; roughly nine tenths are singletons. The specimen was peripheral blood. The receptors were gathered from a man aged 50-60 years with acute or convalescent COVID-19.

This clone has just one count. The V call is TRBV30, the J call TRBJ2-3; weak D call: TRBD2 (6 bases). Trimming took 4 bases from V and 2 from J, leaving 16 bases between them. The germline gives CDR1 GTSNPN, CDR2 SVGIG (reference sequence). This CDR3 region has 15 residues. CDR3 sequence: CAWTDRGLYTDTQYF. CDR3 sequence (DNA): TGTGCCTGGACCGACCGGGGACTTTACACAGATACGCAGTATTTT.

V usage is TRBV20-1 and J usage is TRBJ1-5; 9 bases fit TRBD1. Per germline, CDR1 DFQATT and CDR2 SNEGSKA (reference sequence). Losses at the gene ends were 3 bases for V and 1 base for J; bases not matched to a gene: 16. This CDR3 has 19 residues. This CDR3 reads CSASPLRQGGSASNQPQHF. CDR3 DNA: TGCAGTGCTAGTCCCTTAAGACAGGGGGGGTCGGCGAGCAATCAGCCCCAGCATTTT.

The chain uses TRBV11-3 and TRBJ2-1, with 11 bases fitting TRBD2. The V gene end was trimmed by 5 bases and the J gene end by 8 bases; junction bases not matched to a gene: 8. The CDR3 spans 15 residues. Germline V lookup: CDR1 SGHNT, CDR2 YENEEA. CDR3 bases: TGTGCCAGCAGCCCTCTAGCGGGGGGACCCCATGAGCAGTTCTTC. Residues: CASSPLAGGPHEQFF.

By its share, this clone is medium-sized. The genes are TRBV27 and TRBJ1-1, with 12 nucleotides matching TRBD1. The trim removed 6 bases at V and 11 bases at J, leaving 7 bases unmatched. The CDR3 is made up of 13 amino acids. Looked up from germline, CDR1 is MNHEY and CDR2 is SMNVEV (reference sequence). This CDR3 is CASSGTGGASAFF. The CDR3 nucleotides read TGTGCCAGCAGCGGGACAGGGGGCGCGAGCGCTTTCTTT.

This clone ranks as medium-sized. The gene calls are TRBV27 and TRBJ1-6, with TRBD1 as a possible D gene (5 bases). V was clipped by 0 bases and J by 5 bases, with 8 bases between them. Germline V gene sequence: CDR1 MNHEY, CDR2 SMNVEV (reference sequence). The CDR3 loop spans 15 amino acids. The CDR3 reads CASSLSTENNSPLHF. The CDR3 DNA reads TGTGCCAGCAGTTTATCGACAGAAAATAATTCACCCCTCCACTTT.

J is TRBJ1-2 and V is TRBV7-9; maybe TRBD1 (5 bases). Looked up from germline, CDR1 is SEHNR and CDR2 is FQNEAQ (reference sequence). The V gene lost 3 bases and the J gene lost 6 bases, with 11 bases spanning the gap. The CDR3 sequence is 13 residues long. Written as DNA, the CDR3 is TGTGCCAGCAGCTTGCTAAGGGGAAATGGCTACACCTTC. Translation gives CASSLLRGNGYTF.

As to this clone: Other nucleotide sequences from this sample produce the same CDR3. This chain uses TRBV7-9 with TRBJ2-1; 11 bases are a match to TRBD1. The V and J ends lost 5 bases and 15 bases, in that order; junction bases with no gene match: 21. The length of the CDR3 is 17 residues. Germline-derived CDR1 and CDR2 are SEHNR and FQNEAQ (reference sequence). CDR3 region: CASSPGQGATIELSSFF. The CDR3 nucleotides read TGTGCCAGCAGCCCAGGACAGGGGGCTACAATCGAACTCTCTTCGTTCTTC.

This chain joins TRBV5-4 and TRBJ2-1; tentatively, D is TRBD2 (6 bases). The V gene lost 0 bases and the J gene lost 5 bases, with 12 bases spanning the gap. The CDR3 is 15 amino acids. The germline CDR1 and CDR2 sequences are SGHNT and YYREEE (reference sequence). The CDR3 sequence is CASSLAGWGDNEQFF. CDR3 bases: TGTGCCAGCAGCTTGGCAGGATGGGGGGACAATGAGCAGTTCTTC.

The chain couples TRBV18 to TRBJ1-2; D is undetermined. CDR3 length: 13 residues. Germline V gene data show CDR1 as KGHSH and CDR2 as LQKENI. Trimming removed 4 bases at V and 2 bases at J, with 8 bases between. CDR3 in amino acids: CASSQAQNYGYTF. The CDR3 nucleotides read TGTGCCAGCTCACAAGCCCAAAACTATGGCTACACCTTC.

The chain uses TRBV13 and TRBJ2-4; no firm D call. Germline V gene data show CDR1 as PRHDT and CDR2 as FYEKMQ (reference sequence). The V and J ends lost 5 bases and 1 base respectively, with 3 bases between them. This CDR3 spans 12 amino acids. CDR3 amino acids: CASSEAKNIQYF. The CDR3 coding sequence is TGTGCCAGCAGCGAGGCCAAAAACATTCAGTACTTC.

The chain links TRBV28 to TRBJ1-4, with D hard to call. CDR3 length equals 16 residues. Between the trimmed V and J ends, which lost 7 bases and 2 bases, there was a span of 17 bases. From germline, CDR1 is MDHEN and CDR2 SYDVKM. CDR3 coding DNA: TGTGCCAGCACCGAGTTAGGAGGGAAGACTAATGAAAAACTGTTTTTT. Translation: CASTELGGKTNEKLFF.

The genes are TRBV9 and TRBJ2-7; perhaps TRBD2 as D (5 bases). The germline V and J ends were trimmed by 1 base and 2 bases, with 10 bases remaining between them. From germline, CDR1 is SGDLS and CDR2 YYNGEE. The CDR3 runs 14 residues. CDR3 residues: CASSVSASPYEQYF. CDR3 in DNA: TGTGCCAGCAGCGTATCGGCTAGCCCCTACGAGCAGTACTTC.

The chain joins TRBV18 to TRBJ1-4, with TRBD1 matching over 7 bases. Germline loops: CDR1 KGHSH, CDR2 LQKENI. After removal of 2 bases from V and 5 bases from J, the junction contained 8 bases not matched to a gene. The CDR3 spans 16 residues. CDR3 DNA sequence: TGTGCCAGCTCACCATTTTGGACAGGACGAAATGAAAAACTGTTTTTT. Amino acid sequence: CASSPFWTGRNEKLFF.

The chain joins TRBV2 to TRBJ1-5, with D uncertain. Germline V lookup: CDR1 SNHLY, CDR2 FYNNEI. V gave up 1 base and J gave up 3 bases, with 7 bases separating them. This CDR3 is 14 amino acids long. DNA for the CDR3: TGTGCCAGCAGTGAAGTGACAACCAATCAGCCCCAGCATTTT. It encodes CASSEVTTNQPQHF.

On this clone itself: The junction and the germline gene differ at one end; a read error may be behind it. This rearrangement joins TRBV7-9 to TRBJ1-3, with D possibly TRBD1 on 5 matching bases. The CDR3 is 14 amino acids. CDR1 and CDR2 (germline): SEHNR, FQNEAQ (reference sequence). CDR3 residues: CASSSQGSRNTIYF. For the CDR3, the DNA is TGTGCCAGCAGCTCCCAGGGCTCTCGAAACACCATATATTTT.

The V and J genes are TRBV7-9 and TRBJ2-1, with 8 bases lining up with TRBD2. Germline values: CDR1 SEHNR, CDR2 FQNEAQ (reference sequence). With V trimmed by 3 bases and J by 2 bases, 3 bases remained unmatched. There are 15 residues in the CDR3. CDR3 residues: CASSFQAGAYNEQFF. In DNA form, the CDR3 reads TGTGCCAGCAGCTTTCAAGCGGGGGCCTACAATGAGCAGTTCTTC.

This clone has a handful of counts. V is TRBV18 and J is TRBJ2-1, with a weak D call TRBD1 (5 bases). CDR3 length equals 14 residues. The V gene's germline CDR1 is KGHSH and CDR2 LQKENI. Deletions cut 3 bases from V and 5 bases from J, with 11 bases between. The CDR3 DNA is TGTGCCAGCTCACCCAAAACAGGAGACAATGAGCAGTTCTTC. Its protein is CASSPKTGDNEQFF. Supplemented by reference TRBV18 and TRBJ2-1, the full variable domain reads NAGVMQNPRHLVRRRGQEARLRCSPMKGHSHVYWYRQLPEEGLKFMVYLQKENIIDESGMPKERFSAEFPKEGPSILRIQQVVRGDSAAYFCASSPKTGDNEQFFGPGTRLTVL.

V and J are TRBV30 and TRBJ2-2, with no clear D. The V end was cut by 4 bases, the J end by 6 bases, with 9 bases between. Looked up from germline, CDR1 is GTSNPN and CDR2 is SVGIG (reference sequence). The CDR3 runs 12 residues. CDR3 in DNA: TGTGCCTGGAATGAGGTCTCCGGGGAGCTGTTTTTT. Its translation: CAWNEVSGELFF.

This chain links TRBV19 with TRBJ2-2, with D perhaps matching TRBD2 (7 bases). With 7 bases removed from V and 1 base from J, the gap between germline ends came to 16 bases. In germline, CDR1 is LNHDA, CDR2 SQIVND (reference sequence). The CDR3 sequence is 16 residues long. CDR3 nucleotide sequence: TGTGCCAGTATGATTCGGGGGGCGAAGAACACCGGGGAGCTGTTTTTT. The encoded protein is CASMIRGAKNTGELFF.

The V and J genes are TRBV9 and TRBJ2-5; 8 nucleotides match TRBD2. The CDR3 length is 14 residues. V lost 2 bases and J lost 1; bases outside the gene matches: 1. Germline loops: CDR1 SGDLS, CDR2 YYNGEE. CDR3 bases: TGTGCCAGCAGCGTTAGCGGGGTCCAAGAGACCCAGTACTTC. It is translated as CASSVSGVQETQYF.

The rearrangement uses TRBV18 and TRBJ2-1, with D maybe TRBD1 (6 bases). Trimming took off 3 bases at V and 6 bases at J, with 15 bases between the two ends. The CDR3 is 15 amino acids. The germline CDR1 and CDR2 sequences are KGHSH and LQKENI. CDR3 coding DNA: TGTGCCAGCTCACCTCTACAGGGTATATCCAATGAGCAGTTCTTC. Translating it yields CASSPLQGISNEQFF.

V gene TRBV11-2 combines with J gene TRBJ2-1; D gene uncertain. V lost 3 bases and J lost 4, with 7 bases in between. Germline values: CDR1 SGHAT, CDR2 FQNNGV. This CDR3 is 13 amino acids long. In nucleotides, the CDR3 is TGTGCCAGCAGCTTGTGGCTTTACAATGAGCAGTTCTTC. The encoded protein is CASSLWLYNEQFF. The complete variable domain, with remaining parts taken from reference TRBV11-2 and TRBJ2-1, reads EAGVAQSPRYKIIEKRQSVAFWCNPISGHATLYWYQQILGQGPKLLIQFQNNGVVDDSQLPKDRFSAERLKGVDSTLKIQPAKLEDSAVYLCASSLWLYNEQFFGPGTRLTVL.

The chain employs TRBV7-2 and TRBJ2-1, with no clear D. CDR1 is SGHTA, CDR2 FQGNSA, per germline. The CDR3 is 13 residues long. Deletions cut 1 base from V and 4 bases from J, with 5 bases between. CDR3 sequence reads: CASSLEQYNEQFF. Written as DNA, the CDR3 is TGTGCCAGCAGCTTAGAGCAATACAATGAGCAGTTCTTC.

DNA of the CDR3: TGTGCCAGCAGTATTAGCGGGACATACGAGCAGTACTTC. Translation: CASSISGTYEQYF. The chain joins TRBV7-9 to TRBJ2-7, with TRBD2 matching over 8 bases. V was pared by 6 bases and J by 4 bases, with 5 bases of the junction left unmatched. Germline V CDR1 and CDR2: SEHNR, FQNEAQ (reference sequence). The CDR3 covers 13 residues. The full variable domain, rest sourced from reference TRBV7-9 and TRBJ2-7, is DTGVSQNPRHKITKRGQNVTFRCDPISEHNRLYWYRQTLGQGPEFLTYFQNEAQLEKSRLLSDRFSAERPKGSFSTLEIQRTEQGDSAMYLCASSISGTYEQYFGPGTRLTVT.

The rearrangement joins TRBV28 to TRBJ1-5; the D gene is possibly TRBD1 (6 bases). This CDR3 has 14 amino acids. Trimming removed 7 bases at V and 7 bases at J, with 17 bases between. Germline loops: CDR1 MDHEN, CDR2 SYDVKM. CDR3 sequence: CASIESGGGQPQHF. The CDR3 DNA reads as TGTGCCAGCATCGAATCGGGAGGGGGACAGCCCCAGCATTTT. The full variable domain, in which reference TRBV28 and TRBJ1-5 provide the parts outside the CDR3, is DVKVTQSSRYLVKRTGEKVFLECVQDMDHENMFWYRQDPGLGLRLIYFSYDVKMKEKGDIPEGYSVSREKKERFSLILESASTNQTSMYLCASIESGGGQPQHFGDGTRLSIL.

The chain couples TRBV19 to TRBJ1-5; the D gene is possibly TRBD1 (6 bases). V was trimmed by 6 bases and J by 4 bases, leaving 10 bases between them. The CDR3 spans 13 residues. Germline V gives CDR1 LNHDA, CDR2 SQIVND (reference sequence). The CDR3 is CASRDSNNQPQHF. The CDR3 DNA is TGTGCCAGTAGGGACAGCAATAATCAGCCCCAGCATTTT.

This chain uses TRBV19 with TRBJ2-5; TRBD1 agrees at 7 bases. CDR1 and CDR2 (germline): LNHDA, SQIVND (reference sequence). After removal of 9 bases from V and 4 bases from J, the junction contained 8 bases not matched to a gene. The CDR3 runs to 13 residues. The CDR3 DNA reads as TGTGCCAGCCGACAGGGTGGGCGAGAGACCCAGTACTTC. This gives the protein CASRQGGRETQYF.

This clone has a handful of counts. J is TRBJ2-7 and V is TRBV5-6; no clear D. CDR1 is SGHDT, CDR2 YYEEEE, per germline. Trimming stripped 0 bases from V and 4 bases from J, with 11 bases between. The CDR3 contains 14 residues. CDR3 nucleotides: TGTGCCAGCAGCTTGGGCATGGAGTATTACGAGCAGTACGTC. Translating it yields CASSLGMEYYEQYV.

The chain carries TRBV4-3 and TRBJ1-2; D gene unclear. Trimming removed 0 bases from V and 4 bases from J, with 12 bases in between. This CDR3 spans 15 amino acids. Germline V gives CDR1 LGHNA, CDR2 YSLEER. The CDR3 protein is CASSQDLPGSYGYTF. The CDR3 bases are TGCGCCAGCAGCCAAGATCTTCCCGGGTCCTATGGCTACACCTTC.

This chain joins TRBV12-3 or TRBV12-4 and TRBJ2-7, with D hard to call. CDR3 length: 13 residues. Trimming cost V 1 base and J 3 bases, with 7 bases left between them. The CDR3 region is CASSLGPGYEQYV. The CDR3 nucleotides are TGTGCCAGCAGTTTAGGGCCGGGCTACGAGCAGTACGTC.

The chain uses TRBV10-3 and TRBJ1-3, with TRBD1 identical over 7 bases. J gave up 0 bases and V 6 bases, and 8 bases lay outside the gene matches. Germline CDR1 and CDR2: ENHRY and SYGVKD. The CDR3 has 16 residues. The CDR3 coding sequence is TGTGCCATCAGCCCTAGGACAGGACTCTCTGGAAACACCATATATTTT. This codes for CAISPRTGLSGNTIYF.

This CDR3 is CASRTGGNQPQHF. The CDR3 nucleotides are TGTGCCAGCAGAACAGGGGGCAATCAGCCCCAGCATTTT. V usage is TRBV6-6 and J usage is TRBJ1-5, with 7 bases that match TRBD1. The ends lost 6 bases at V and 2 bases at J; junction bases unmatched: 1. CDR3 length: 13 residues. CDR1 MNHNY and CDR2 SVGAGI come from the germline V gene (reference sequence).